What follows are 9 T cell receptor beta chains derived from one specimen sequenced in a study of cytomegalovirus exposure and HLA in healthy donors. This PCR relied on a set of 60 Vbeta primers and 13 Jbeta primers. TCRdb's table, derived via immunoSEQ multiplex PCR, lists solely in-frame clones and lacks some. Of roughly 97,000 clones listed, around 9.1% were seen once; the top ten hold more than 5%. The material sequenced was PBMCs. The receptor source for this set is a man aged 35 to 55 in good health and CMV-seropositive.

This clone was seen only a few times. The chain combines TRBV19 with TRBJ1-1; 8 positions agree with TRBD1. The CDR3 totals 15 residues. With V trimmed by 5 bases and J by 4 bases, 9 bases remained unmatched. Looked up from germline, CDR1 is LNHDA and CDR2 is SQIVND (reference sequence). The CDR3 here is CASSPRTGRLTEAFF. CDR3 in DNA: TGTGCCAGTAGTCCCCGGACAGGGAGGCTCACTGAAGCTTTCTTT. Together with reference TRBV19 and TRBJ1-1, the CDR3 gives the full variable domain: DGGITQSPKYLFRKEGQNVTLSCEQNLNHDAMYWYRQDPGQGLRLIYYSQIVNDFQKGDIAEGYSVSREKKESFPLTVTSAQKNPTAFYLCASSPRTGRLTEAFFGQGTRLTVV.

The CDR3 loop is CASSLVVGGQYEQYF. The CDR3, as DNA: TGCGCCAGCAGCTTGGTGGTGGGAGGGCAATACGAGCAGTACTTC. J is TRBJ2-7 and V is TRBV5-1; 7 bases map to TRBD2. This CDR3 spans 15 amino acids. Per the germline V gene, CDR1 is SGHRS and CDR2 is YFSETQ. V dropped 0 bases and J dropped 4; count of bases not matched to a gene: 7.

In this sample, this clone turned up a few times. V and J are TRBV28 and TRBJ1-5; the match to TRBD1 covers 8 bases. Germline CDR1 reads MDHEN; CDR2 reads SYDVKM. Trimming cost V 6 bases and J 6 bases; bases outside gene matches: 7. The CDR3 spans 14 residues. The CDR3 sequence: CASRGQGKSQPQHF. Written as DNA, the CDR3 is TGTGCCAGCAGAGGACAGGGTAAGAGTCAGCCCCAGCATTTT. Together with reference TRBV28 and TRBJ1-5, the CDR3 gives the full variable domain: DVKVTQSSRYLVKRTGEKVFLECVQDMDHENMFWYRQDPGLGLRLIYFSYDVKMKEKGDIPEGYSVSREKKERFSLILESASTNQTSMYLCASRGQGKSQPQHFGDGTRLSIL.

In this sample, this clone turned up a few times. The V call is TRBV5-5, the J call TRBJ1-1; TRBD1 might be the D (6 bases). The V end was cut by 6 bases, the J end by 6 bases, with 9 bases between. This CDR3 has 11 amino acids. Germline V CDR1 and CDR2: SGHKS, YYEKEE (reference sequence). The CDR3 spells CASTTGSEAFF. The DNA of the CDR3 is TGTGCCAGCACCACAGGGTCTGAAGCTTTCTTT.

J is TRBJ2-5 and V is TRBV6-1; 9 positions match TRBD1. Trimming at V came to 6 bases and at J to 4 bases, leaving 6 bases not matched to a gene. CDR3 length equals 14 residues. CDR1 is MNHNS, CDR2 SASEGT, per germline. CDR3 sequence: CASRRTGVRETQYF. The CDR3 DNA reads TGTGCCAGCAGAAGGACAGGGGTGCGAGAGACCCAGTACTTC.

This clone appeared a few times. V gene TRBV7-8 combines with J gene TRBJ2-1; D is possibly TRBD2 (6 bases). The CDR3 loop spans 12 amino acids. V gave up 4 bases and J gave up 12 bases, with 13 bases separating them. Germline V gene data show CDR1 as SGHVS and CDR2 as FQNEAQ. The CDR3 coding sequence is TGTGCCAGCAGCTCGTCTAGCGCGGGGCAGTTCTTC. Encoded protein: CASSSSSAGQFF.

A note on this clone: Other DNA sequences in this specimen translate into the identical CDR3. The V call is TRBV5-6, the J call TRBJ2-1; D is unclear. The V end lost 3 bases, the J end lost 6 bases, and 19 bases lay between the germline ends. CDR1 SGHDT and CDR2 YYEEEE come from the germline V gene. This CDR3 has 16 amino acids. Written as DNA, the CDR3 is TGTGCCAGCAGCTCGGGTACGGAGCAATTAGCCAATGAGCAGTTCTTC. It codes for CASSSGTEQLANEQFF. Looking up the rest from reference TRBV5-6 and TRBJ2-1 gives the full variable domain: DAGVTQSPTHLIKTRGQQVTLRCSPKSGHDTVSWYQQALGQGPQFIFQYYEEEERQRGNFPDRFSGHQFPNYSSELNVNALLLGDSALYLCASSSGTEQLANEQFFGPGTRLTVL.

Only a few counts were recorded for this clone. The chain recombines TRBV7-9 with TRBJ2-3; D gene ambiguous. CDR3 length: 13 residues. With 6 bases removed from V and 3 bases from J, the gap between germline ends came to 10 bases. CDR1 is SEHNR, CDR2 FQNEAQ, per germline (reference sequence). CDR3: CASRPPGTDTQYF. The CDR3 DNA reads TGTGCCAGCAGACCTCCCGGGACAGATACGCAGTATTTT. The full variable domain, completed using reference TRBV7-9 and TRBJ2-3, is DTGVSQNPRHKITKRGQNVTFRCDPISEHNRLYWYRQTLGQGPEFLTYFQNEAQLEKSRLLSDRFSAERPKGSFSTLEIQRTEQGDSAMYLCASRPPGTDTQYFGPGTRLTVL.

The gene calls are TRBV9 and TRBJ2-2; 11 bases fit TRBD1. The germline gives CDR1 SGDLS, CDR2 YYNGEE. The CDR3 totals 15 residues. Trimming cost V 3 bases and J 7 bases; bases outside gene matches: 5. The CDR3 region has the DNA TGTGCCAGCAGCGGTGGACAGGGGGCTTTCGGGGAGCTGTTTTTT. Protein sequence: CASSGGQGAFGELFF.